The source of this T cell receptor beta chain is a study of CD8+CD57+ T cells in acquired aplastic anemia. About the study: Sorted CD4+ plus CD8+ cells gave DNA averaging 3.2 ug.

Study results and limitations: Patients and healthy controls showed no significant CD8+ Simpson's diversity difference. Patients and controls shared 25 to 30 CD8+ CDR3 sequences, which appeared highly expressed in patients and within their immunodominant clones.

The template used for profiling TCR beta VDJ and CDR3 was genomic DNA. Each CDR3 protein is one row after TCRdb ran MiXCR on the reads. The repertoire includes about 140,000 distinct CDR3 sequences, 41% of them detected once, and more than 7% sits in the top ten. Remarks on this clonotype: Its antigen is unknown.

CDR1 is DFQATT and CDR2 is SNEGSKA in the germline V gene (reference sequence). Germline trimming cut 0 bases from V and 4 bases from J; bases unmatched to any gene: 11. This CDR3 contains 16 residues. This rearrangement joins TRBV20-1 to TRBJ1-2, with 7 bases matching TRBD1. The sequencing input was sorted CD4+, CD8+, or CD8+CD57+ T cells (not recorded which) from PBMCs. This sequence originates from a human donor in good health, serving as a control. The DNA of the CDR3 is TGCAGTGCTAGAGATTCCCTACAGGGGTCGGCCTATGGCTACACCTTC. Translation: CSARDSLQGSAYGYTF.